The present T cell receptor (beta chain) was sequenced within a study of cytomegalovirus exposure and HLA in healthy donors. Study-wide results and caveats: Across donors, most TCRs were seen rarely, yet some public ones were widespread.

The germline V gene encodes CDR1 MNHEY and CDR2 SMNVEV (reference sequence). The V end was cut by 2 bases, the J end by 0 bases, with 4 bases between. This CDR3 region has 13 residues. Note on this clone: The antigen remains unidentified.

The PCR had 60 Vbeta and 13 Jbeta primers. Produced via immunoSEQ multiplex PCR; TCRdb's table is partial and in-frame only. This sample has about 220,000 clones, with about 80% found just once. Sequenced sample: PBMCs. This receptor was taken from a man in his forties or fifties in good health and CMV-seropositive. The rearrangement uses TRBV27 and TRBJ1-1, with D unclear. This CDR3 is CASSLQVNTEAFF. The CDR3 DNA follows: TGTGCCAGCAGTTTACAGGTGAACACTGAAGCTTTCTTT.